These T cell receptor beta chains were read from a single sample in a study of blood T cell repertoires in COVID-19. Produced via immunoSEQ multiplex PCR; TCRdb's table is partial and in-frame only. Among some 290,000 clones listed, 86% were seen once. Sequenced material: peripheral blood. These receptors all come from a man younger than 35 with active or convalescent COVID-19. Each CDR3 is given with its conserved first and last residue. Each record gives: J gene, V gene, clone size, D gene, CDR3 protein, CDR3 DNA. D genes are given only for firm matches. Only part of the rows carry a size: once, few, many, or a class if the clone is expanded.

TRBJ1-1,TRBV5-1,few,.,CASSPGGSTEAFF,TGCGCCAGCAGCCCTGGTGGGAGCACTGAAGCTTTCTTT
TRBJ1-3,TRBV28,.,.,CASSATGSGNTIYF,TGTGCCAGCAGTGCCACAGGGTCTGGAAACACCATATATTTT
TRBJ1-6,TRBV12-3/TRBV12-4,few,.,CASSSGSPLHF,TGTGCCAGCAGTTCCGGTTCACCCCTCCACTTT
TRBJ2-3,TRBV2,once,.,CASSPSRGQAADTQYF,TGTGCCAGCAGTCCTAGTCGGGGTCAGGCTGCAGATACGCAGTATTTT
TRBJ2-3,TRBV6-4,.,.,CASSDSGQNTDTQYF,TGTGCCAGCAGTGACTCCGGACAGAACACAGATACGCAGTATTTT
TRBJ1-2,TRBV28,.,.,CASSPGFAGVYRYTF,TGTGCCAGCAGCCCAGGGTTCGCAGGGGTCTATCGCTACACCTTC
TRBJ2-1,TRBV10-3,.,TRBD1,CAIGQGFFDEQFF,TGTGCCATAGGACAGGGATTTTTCGATGAGCAGTTCTTC
TRBJ1-6,TRBV6-5,.,.,CASSPVFYNSPLHF,TGTGCCAGCAGTCCCGTGTTTTATAATTCACCCCTCCACTTT
TRBJ1-2,TRBV12-3/TRBV12-4,once,TRBD1,CASSETGIYGYTF,TGTGCCAGCAGCGAGACAGGGATCTATGGCTACACCTTC
TRBJ2-7,TRBV5-4,.,TRBD2,CASSPMTSGAHEQYF,TGTGCCAGCAGCCCTATGACTAGCGGGGCGCACGAGCAGTACTTC
TRBJ1-1,TRBV6-2/TRBV6-3,.,TRBD1,CASSYSGTGLNTEAFF,TGTGCCAGCAGTTACTCCGGGACAGGATTGAACACTGAAGCTTTCTTT
TRBJ2-3,TRBV7-9,medium-sized,.,CASSLIPADTQYF,TGTGCCAGCAGCTTAATTCCAGCAGATACGCAGTATTTT
TRBJ2-7,TRBV10-3,.,.,CAISELGGETYEQYF,TGTGCCATCAGTGAGTTGGGGGGTGAGACCTACGAGCAGTACTTC
TRBJ2-1,TRBV15,.,.,CATSRQGFEQFF,TGTGCCACCAGCAGGCAGGGCTTTGAGCAGTTCTTC
TRBJ1-5,TRBV6-5,.,TRBD1,CASRPIDRARQPQHF,TGTGCCAGCAGGCCTATAGACAGGGCCCGTCAGCCCCAGCATTTT
TRBJ1-6,TRBV23-1,.,.,CASSPDRISPLHF,TGCGCCAGCAGCCCTGACAGAATTTCACCCCTCCACTTT
TRBJ2-7,TRBV7-2,.,.,CASSKQAFYEQYF,TGTGCCAGCAGCAAACAGGCTTTTTACGAGCAGTACTTC
TRBJ1-5,TRBV18,.,.,CASSYGAGGNQPQHF,TGTGCCAGCTCCTACGGGGCGGGGGGCAATCAGCCCCAGCATTTT
TRBJ1-6,TRBV6-5,.,TRBD1,CASSWTGFNSPLHF,TGTGCCAGCAGTTGGACAGGGTTTAATTCACCCCTCCACTTT
TRBJ2-7,TRBV6-5,.,TRBD1,CASSYSGQISYEQYF,TGTGCCAGCAGTTACTCGGGACAGATCTCCTACGAGCAGTACTTC
TRBJ1-1,TRBV30,.,.,CAWSVWRGTEAFF,TGTGCCTGGAGTGTTTGGAGGGGCACTGAAGCTTTCTTT
TRBJ2-6,TRBV19,.,.,CASSSPTSGANVLTF,TGTGCCAGTAGTTCCCCTACCTCTGGGGCCAACGTCCTGACTTTC
TRBJ1-5,TRBV19,.,.,CASRGYEAGNQPQHF,TGTGCCAGTAGGGGTTATGAGGCTGGCAATCAGCCCCAGCATTTT
TRBJ1-4,TRBV7-9,.,.,CASSPTSAGTNEKLFF,TGTGCCAGCAGCCCGACCTCCGCAGGGACTAATGAAAAACTGTTTTTT
TRBJ1-6,TRBV27,.,.,CASSLFSGNSPLHF,TGTGCCAGCAGTTTGTTCTCAGGGAATTCACCCCTCCACTTT
TRBJ2-1,TRBV9,.,.,CASSVDPTGSSYNEQFF,TGTGCCAGCAGCGTAGATCCGACAGGCAGCTCCTACAATGAGCAGTTCTTC
TRBJ1-2,TRBV5-1,few,TRBD1,CASSFAGTGAYGYTF,TGCGCCAGCAGCTTCGCCGGGACAGGGGCCTATGGCTACACCTTC
TRBJ2-1,TRBV27,.,TRBD2,CASSLSGATSGYNEQFF,TGTGCCAGCAGTTTATCAGGGGCGACTAGCGGGTATAATGAGCAGTTCTTC
TRBJ1-5,TRBV6-5,.,.,CASSYSRSVNQPQHF,TGTGCCAGCAGTTACTCACGGTCGGTTAATCAGCCCCAGCATTTT
TRBJ1-2,TRBV4-1,.,.,CASSQGGSVGNYGYTF,TGCGCCAGCAGCCAAGGAGGGTCTGTTGGGAACTATGGCTACACCTTC
TRBJ2-2,TRBV27,.,TRBD1,CASSLTGGGELFF,TGTGCCAGCAGCCTGACAGGGGGCGGGGAGCTGTTTTTT
TRBJ2-2,TRBV2,.,.,CASSEAAGGTGELFF,TGTGCCAGCAGTGAAGCGGCTGGGGGGACCGGGGAGCTGTTTTTT
TRBJ2-1,TRBV6-2/TRBV6-3,.,.,CASSRGHTLYNEQFF,TGTGCCAGCAGTAGGGGCCACACCCTTTACAATGAGCAGTTCTTC
TRBJ2-3,TRBV20-1,.,.,CSARPADTQYF,TGCAGTGCTAGACCGGCAGATACGCAGTATTTT
TRBJ2-3,TRBV5-1,.,.,CASRNSRESGYTDTQYF,TGCGCCAGCAGGAATAGCCGGGAGAGCGGGTACACAGATACGCAGTATTTT
TRBJ2-2,TRBV3-1/TRBV3-2,.,.,CASSQIAVGELFF,TGTGCCAGCAGCCAAATAGCCGTCGGGGAGCTGTTTTTT
TRBJ2-5,TRBV2,.,TRBD1,CASSFSPGQEETQYF,TGTGCCAGCAGTTTTTCCCCGGGACAGGAAGAGACCCAGTACTTC
TRBJ1-2,TRBV28,.,.,CASVRVDSGYTF,TGTGCCAGCGTGCGGGTGGATAGTGGCTACACCTTC
TRBJ2-7,TRBV2,.,.,CASSERDPQQYF,TGTGCCAGCAGTGAGAGAGATCCGCAGCAGTACTTC
TRBJ2-7,TRBV2,.,.,CASMTGYDEQYF,TGTGCCAGCATGACGGGATACGACGAGCAGTACTTC